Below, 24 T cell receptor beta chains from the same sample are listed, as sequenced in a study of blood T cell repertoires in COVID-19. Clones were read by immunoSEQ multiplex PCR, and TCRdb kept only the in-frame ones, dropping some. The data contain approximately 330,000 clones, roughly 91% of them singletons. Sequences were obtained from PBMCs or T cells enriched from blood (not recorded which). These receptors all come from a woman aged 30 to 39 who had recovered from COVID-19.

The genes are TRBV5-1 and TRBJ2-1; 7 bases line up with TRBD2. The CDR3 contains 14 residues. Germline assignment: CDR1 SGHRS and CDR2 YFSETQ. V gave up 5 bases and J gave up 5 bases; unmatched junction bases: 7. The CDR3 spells CASRRGSLNNEQFF. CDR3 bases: TGCGCCAGCAGACGCGGGAGCCTGAACAATGAGCAGTTCTTC.

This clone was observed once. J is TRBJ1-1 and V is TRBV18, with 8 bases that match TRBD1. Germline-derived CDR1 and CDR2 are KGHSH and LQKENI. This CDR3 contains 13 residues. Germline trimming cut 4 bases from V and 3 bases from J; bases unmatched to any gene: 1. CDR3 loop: CASSLDRDTEAFF. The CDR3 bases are TGTGCCAGCTCACTGGACAGGGACACTGAAGCTTTCTTT.

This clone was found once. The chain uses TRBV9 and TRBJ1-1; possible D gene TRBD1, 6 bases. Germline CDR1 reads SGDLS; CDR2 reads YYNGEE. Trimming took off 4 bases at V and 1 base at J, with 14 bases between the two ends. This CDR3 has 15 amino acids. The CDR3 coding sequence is TGTGCCAGCAGCTCCCGGGAAGGGGGGAACACTGAAGCTTTCTTT. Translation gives CASSSREGGNTEAFF.

In nucleotides, the CDR3 is TGCGCCAGCAGCCAAGAGTTGGGGGGCACTGAAGCTTTCTTT. This encodes CASSQELGGTEAFF. This chain connects TRBV4-3 to TRBJ1-1, with a possible D match to TRBD1 (5 bases). The CDR3 sequence is 14 residues long. The germline CDR1 and CDR2 sequences are LGHNA and YSLEER. V was pared by 0 bases and J by 4 bases, with 9 bases between.

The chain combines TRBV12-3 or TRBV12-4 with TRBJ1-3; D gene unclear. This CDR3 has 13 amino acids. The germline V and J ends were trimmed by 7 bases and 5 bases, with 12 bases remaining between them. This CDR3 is CASNAGGRNTIYF. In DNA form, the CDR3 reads TGTGCCAGCAATGCAGGAGGAAGAAACACCATATATTTT.

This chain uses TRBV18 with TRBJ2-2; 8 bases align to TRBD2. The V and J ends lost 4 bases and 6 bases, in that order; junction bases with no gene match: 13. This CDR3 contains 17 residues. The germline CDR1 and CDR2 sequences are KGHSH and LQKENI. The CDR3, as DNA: TGTGCCAGCTCACTAAATGAGCGGGAGTTTGGAGCCGGGGAGCTGTTTTTT. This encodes CASSLNEREFGAGELFF. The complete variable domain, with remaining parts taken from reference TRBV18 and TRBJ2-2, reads NAGVMQNPRHLVRRRGQEARLRCSPMKGHSHVYWYRQLPEEGLKFMVYLQKENIIDESGMPKERFSAEFPKEGPSILRIQQVVRGDSAAYFCASSLNEREFGAGELFFGEGSRLTVL.

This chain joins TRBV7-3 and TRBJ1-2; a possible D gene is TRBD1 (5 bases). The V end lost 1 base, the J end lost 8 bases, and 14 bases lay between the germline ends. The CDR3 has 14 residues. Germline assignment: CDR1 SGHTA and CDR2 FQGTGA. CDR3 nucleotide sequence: TGTGCCAGCAGCTTAATGCCGGGGGATGGAGGCTACACCTTC. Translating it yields CASSLMPGDGGYTF. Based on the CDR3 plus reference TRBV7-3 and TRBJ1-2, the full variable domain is GAGVSQTPSNKVTEKGKYVELRCDPISGHTALYWYRQSLGQGPEFLIYFQGTGAADDSGLPNDRFFAVRPEGSVSTLKIQRTERGDSAVYLCASSLMPGDGGYTFGSGTRLTVV.

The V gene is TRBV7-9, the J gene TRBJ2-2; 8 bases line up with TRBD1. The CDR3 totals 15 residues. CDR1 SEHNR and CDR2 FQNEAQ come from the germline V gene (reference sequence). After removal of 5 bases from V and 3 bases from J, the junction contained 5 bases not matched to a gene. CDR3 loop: CASSPTGADTGELFF. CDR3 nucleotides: TGTGCCAGCAGCCCGACAGGGGCCGACACCGGGGAGCTGTTTTTT.

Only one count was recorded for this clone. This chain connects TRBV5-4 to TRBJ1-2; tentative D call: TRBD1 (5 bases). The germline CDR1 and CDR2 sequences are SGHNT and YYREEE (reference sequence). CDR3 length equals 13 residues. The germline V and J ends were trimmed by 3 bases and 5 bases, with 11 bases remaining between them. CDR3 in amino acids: CASSSGGDYGYTF. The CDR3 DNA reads TGTGCCAGCAGCTCCGGGGGTGATTATGGCTACACCTTC.

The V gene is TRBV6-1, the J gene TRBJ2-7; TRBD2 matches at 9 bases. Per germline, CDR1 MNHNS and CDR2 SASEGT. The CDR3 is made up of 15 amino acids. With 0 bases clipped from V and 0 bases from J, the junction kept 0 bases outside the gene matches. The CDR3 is CASSEALAGSYEQYF. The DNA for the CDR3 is TGTGCCAGCAGTGAAGCACTAGCGGGCTCCTACGAGCAGTACTTC.

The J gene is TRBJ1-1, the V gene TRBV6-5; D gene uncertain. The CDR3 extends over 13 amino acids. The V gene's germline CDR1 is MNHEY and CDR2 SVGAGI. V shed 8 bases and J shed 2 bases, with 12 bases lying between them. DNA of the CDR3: TGTGCCAGCCGGTGGGAGATAAACACTGAAGCTTTCTTT. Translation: CASRWEINTEAFF.

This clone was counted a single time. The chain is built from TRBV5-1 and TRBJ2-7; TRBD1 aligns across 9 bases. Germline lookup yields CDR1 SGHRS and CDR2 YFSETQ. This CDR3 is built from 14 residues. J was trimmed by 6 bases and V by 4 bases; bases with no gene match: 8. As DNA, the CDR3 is TGCGCCAGCAGCCCGAGGACAGGGGACGGCGAGCAGTACTTC. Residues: CASSPRTGDGEQYF. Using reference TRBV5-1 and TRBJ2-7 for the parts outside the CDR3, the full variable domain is KAGVTQTPRYLIKTRGQQVTLSCSPISGHRSVSWYQQTPGQGLQFLFEYFSETQRNKGNFPGRFSGRQFSNSRSEMNVSTLELGDSALYLCASSPRTGDGEQYFGPGTRLTVT.

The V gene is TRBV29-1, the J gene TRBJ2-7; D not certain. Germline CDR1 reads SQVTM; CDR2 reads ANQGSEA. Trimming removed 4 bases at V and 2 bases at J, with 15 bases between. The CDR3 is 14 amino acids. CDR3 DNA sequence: TGCAGCGTTGTGGTCCAGGTCAATACCTACGAGCAGTACTTC. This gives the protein CSVVVQVNTYEQYF.

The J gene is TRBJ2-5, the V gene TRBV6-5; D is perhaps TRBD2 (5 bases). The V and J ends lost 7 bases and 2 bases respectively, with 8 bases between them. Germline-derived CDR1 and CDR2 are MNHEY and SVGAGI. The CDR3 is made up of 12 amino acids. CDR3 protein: CASMGEQETQYF. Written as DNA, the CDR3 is TGTGCCAGCATGGGAGAACAAGAGACCCAGTACTTC.

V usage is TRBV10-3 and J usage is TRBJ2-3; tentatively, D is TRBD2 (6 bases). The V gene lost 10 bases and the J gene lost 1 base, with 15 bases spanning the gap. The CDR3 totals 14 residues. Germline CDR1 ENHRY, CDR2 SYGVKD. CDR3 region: CASAPGVGTDTQYF. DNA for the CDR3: TGTGCCAGCGCTCCGGGAGTTGGCACAGATACGCAGTATTTT.

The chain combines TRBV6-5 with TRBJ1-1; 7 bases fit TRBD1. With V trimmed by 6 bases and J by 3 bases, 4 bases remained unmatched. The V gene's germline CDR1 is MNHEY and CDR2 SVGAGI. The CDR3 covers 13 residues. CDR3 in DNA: TGTGCCAGCAGCAAAACAGGGGACACTGAAGCTTTCTTT. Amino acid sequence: CASSKTGDTEAFF.

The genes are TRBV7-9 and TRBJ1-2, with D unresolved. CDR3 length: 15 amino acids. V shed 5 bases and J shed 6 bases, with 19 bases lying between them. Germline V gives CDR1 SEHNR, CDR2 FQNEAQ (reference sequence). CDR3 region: CASSPTGIGVDGYTF. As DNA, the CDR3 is TGTGCCAGCAGCCCCACCGGGATTGGTGTTGATGGCTACACCTTC.

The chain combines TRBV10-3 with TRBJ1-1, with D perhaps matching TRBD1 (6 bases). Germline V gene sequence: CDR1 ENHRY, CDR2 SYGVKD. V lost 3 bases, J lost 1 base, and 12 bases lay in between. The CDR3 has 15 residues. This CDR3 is CAISDLQGRNTEAFF. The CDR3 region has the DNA TGTGCCATCAGTGACCTCCAGGGGAGGAACACTGAAGCTTTCTTT.

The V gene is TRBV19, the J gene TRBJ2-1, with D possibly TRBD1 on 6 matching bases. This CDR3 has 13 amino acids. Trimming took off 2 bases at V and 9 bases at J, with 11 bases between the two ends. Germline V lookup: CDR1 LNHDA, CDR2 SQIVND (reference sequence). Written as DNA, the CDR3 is TGTGCCAGTAGTATACTCAGGGGCGGTGAGCAGTTCTTC. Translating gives CASSILRGGEQFF.

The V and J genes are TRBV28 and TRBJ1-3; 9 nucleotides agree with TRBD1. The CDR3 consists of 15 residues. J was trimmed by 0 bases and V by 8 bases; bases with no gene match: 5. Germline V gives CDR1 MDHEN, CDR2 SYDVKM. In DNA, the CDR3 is TGTGCCAGCGGGCCGGGACAGGGCTCTGGAAACACCATATATTTT. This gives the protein CASGPGQGSGNTIYF.

The CDR3 sequence: CASSPPTGVHNNEQFF. The DNA for the CDR3 is TGTGCCAGCAGCCCTCCCACAGGTGTCCACAACAATGAGCAGTTCTTC. The chain links TRBV28 to TRBJ2-1, with D tentatively TRBD1 (5 bases). Germline V gene sequence: CDR1 MDHEN, CDR2 SYDVKM. The V end lost 6 bases, the J end lost 5 bases, and 20 bases lay between the germline ends. The CDR3 runs to 16 residues.

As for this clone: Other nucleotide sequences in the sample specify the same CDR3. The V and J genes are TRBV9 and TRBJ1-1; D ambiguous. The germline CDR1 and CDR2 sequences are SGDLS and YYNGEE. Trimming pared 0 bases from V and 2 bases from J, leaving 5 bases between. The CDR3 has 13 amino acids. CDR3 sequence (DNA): TGTGCCAGCAGCGTAGTTCCAAACACTGAAGCTTTCTTT. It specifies CASSVVPNTEAFF.

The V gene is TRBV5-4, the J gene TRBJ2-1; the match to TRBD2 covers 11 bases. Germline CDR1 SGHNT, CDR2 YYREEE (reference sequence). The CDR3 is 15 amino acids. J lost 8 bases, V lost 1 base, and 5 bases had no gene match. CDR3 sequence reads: CASSLMGLAADEQFF. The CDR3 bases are TGTGCCAGCAGCTTGATGGGACTAGCGGCAGATGAGCAGTTCTTC. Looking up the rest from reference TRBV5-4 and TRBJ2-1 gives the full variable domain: ETGVTQSPTHLIKTRGQQVTLRCSSQSGHNTVSWYQQALGQGPQFIFQYYREEENGRGNFPPRFSGLQFPNYSSELNVNALELDDSALYLCASSLMGLAADEQFFGPGTRLTVL.

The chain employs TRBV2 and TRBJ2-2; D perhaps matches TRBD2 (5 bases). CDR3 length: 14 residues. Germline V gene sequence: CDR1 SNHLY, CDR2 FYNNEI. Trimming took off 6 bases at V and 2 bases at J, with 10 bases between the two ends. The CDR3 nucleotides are TGTGCCAGCAGAATGGCGGGTAACACCGGGGAGCTGTTTTTT. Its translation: CASRMAGNTGELFF.